This TCR beta chain was identified in a study of cytomegalovirus exposure and HLA in healthy donors. Notes on the study in general: The CMV antigen specificity of three CMV-associated chains was confirmed through in vitro analysis. Some segments of the V type, notably TRBV6-2 and TRBV6-3, were excluded as indistinguishable.

Despite likely unrecorded immune exposures, the donors were nominally healthy at the time of sampling. This clone showed up just a few times. No antigen is known for it. From germline, CDR1 is SGHTS and CDR2 YDEGEE. This CDR3 contains 16 residues. Trimming cost V 0 bases and J 2 bases; bases outside gene matches: 2. Amplification used 60 Vbeta primers and 13 Jbeta primers. Data came from immunoSEQ multiplex PCR; TCRdb stores just in-frame clones and leaves some out. Of roughly 110,000 clones in the sample, 60% to 80% are singletons; the top ten hold over 2.5%. The sample consisted of PBMCs. The chain has TRBV5-8 and TRBJ2-1; 10 positions agree with TRBD2. This sequence originates from a female donor in good health and CMV-seronegative. CDR3 region: CASSLGTSGTYNEQFF. The CDR3 DNA is TGTGCCAGCAGCTTGGGGACTAGCGGAACCTACAATGAGCAGTTCTTC.